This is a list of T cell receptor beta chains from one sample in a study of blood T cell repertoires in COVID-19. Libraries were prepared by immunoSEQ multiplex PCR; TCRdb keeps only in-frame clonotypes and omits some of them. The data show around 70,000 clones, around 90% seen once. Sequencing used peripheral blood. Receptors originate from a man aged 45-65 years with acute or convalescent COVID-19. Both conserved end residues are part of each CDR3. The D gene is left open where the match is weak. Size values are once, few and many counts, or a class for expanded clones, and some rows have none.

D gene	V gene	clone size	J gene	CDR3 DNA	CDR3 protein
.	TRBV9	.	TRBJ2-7	TGTGCCAGCAGCCCCCACGCCTATTCGGAGTACGAGCAGTACTTC	CASSPHAYSEYEQYF
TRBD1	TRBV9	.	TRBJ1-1	TGTGCCAGCAGCGTGCAGGGGGAGGCTGAAGCTTTCTTT	CASSVQGEAEAFF
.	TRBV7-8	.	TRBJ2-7	TGTGCCAGCAGCTCCCGGACCTCCCCTCCGGGAGAGCAGTACTTC	CASSSRTSPPGEQYF
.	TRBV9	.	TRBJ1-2	TGTGCCAGCAGCGTAGCACTGGGGGGGAAGAATGGCTACACCTTC	CASSVALGGKNGYTF
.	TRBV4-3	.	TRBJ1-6	TGCGCCAGCAGCCAAGGGGACAAATATTCACCCCTCCACTTT	CASSQGDKYSPLHF
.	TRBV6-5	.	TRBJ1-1	TGTGCCAGCGGACACAGGGAGGGGAACACTGAAGCTTTCTTT	CASGHREGNTEAFF
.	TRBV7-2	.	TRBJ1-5	TGTGCCAGCAGCTTAGCGACACTGGCAGGCCAGCCCCAGCATTTT	CASSLATLAGQPQHF
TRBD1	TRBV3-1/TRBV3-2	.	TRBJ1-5	TGTGCCAGCAGCCAAGGGGACAGGGAAAATAGCAATCAGCCCCAGCATTTT	CASSQGDRENSNQPQHF
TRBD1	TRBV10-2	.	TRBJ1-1	TGCGCCAGCAGGGACAGGACTGAAGCTTTCTTT	CASRDRTEAFF
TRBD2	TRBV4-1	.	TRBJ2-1	TGCGCCAGCAGCCAAGGGAGGACTAGCGCCGACAATGAGCAGTTCTTC	CASSQGRTSADNEQFF
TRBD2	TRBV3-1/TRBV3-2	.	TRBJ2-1	TGTGCCAGCAGCAAGGGACTAGCGGGAGTAAGCGGTGAGCAGTTCTTC	CASSKGLAGVSGEQFF
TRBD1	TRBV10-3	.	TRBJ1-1	TGTGCCATCAGTGGACAGGGGAACACTGAAGCTTTCTTT	CAISGQGNTEAFF
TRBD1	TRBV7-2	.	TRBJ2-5	TGTGCCAGCAGCTACGCCCGGGACAGGGGGTTCCCCCAAGAGACCCAGTACTTC	CASSYARDRGFPQETQYF
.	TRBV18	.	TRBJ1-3	TGTGCCAGCTCACCTACGGACACGACTGGAAACACCATATATTTT	CASSPTDTTGNTIYF
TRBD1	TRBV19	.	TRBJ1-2	TGTGCCAGTAGTGCTGGGACAGGGACCTATGGCTACACCTTC	CASSAGTGTYGYTF
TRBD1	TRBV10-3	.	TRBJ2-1	TGTGCCGTTCAGGGGGCGATCAATGAGCAGTTCTTC	CAVQGAINEQFF
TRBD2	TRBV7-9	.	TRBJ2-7	TGTGCCAGCAGCTCCACCCAAGGTTCCCTAGCGGGAGGGACCTACGAGCAGTACTTC	CASSSTQGSLAGGTYEQYF
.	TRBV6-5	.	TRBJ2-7	TGTGCCAGCAGTTCCCTGCCTAGTTCTGGTTTTGAGCAGTACTTC	CASSSLPSSGFEQYF
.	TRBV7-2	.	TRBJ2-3	TGTGCCAGCAGCTTAGACGTTGCGCGGCAGTATTTT	CASSLDVARQYF
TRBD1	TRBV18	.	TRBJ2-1	TGTGCCAGCTCACCAACGACCGGACAGGGGACGAATGAGCAGTTCTTC	CASSPTTGQGTNEQFF
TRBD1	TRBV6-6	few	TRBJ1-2	TGTGCCAGCAGTTCGGGACAGGGGAAGAACTATGGCTACACCTTC	CASSSGQGKNYGYTF
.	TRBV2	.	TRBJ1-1	TGTGCCAGCAGTGAAAGACAGATGAACACTGAAGCTTTCTTT	CASSERQMNTEAFF
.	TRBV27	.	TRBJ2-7	TGTGCCAGCAGTGGCCTTCAGGGAAGGGAGCAGTACTTC	CASSGLQGREQYF
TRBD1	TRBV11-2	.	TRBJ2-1	TGTGCCAGCAGGGCCGGGACAGGGGACAATGAGCAGTTCTTC	CASRAGTGDNEQFF
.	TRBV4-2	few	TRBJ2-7	TGTGCCAGCAGCCAAGAGGGTCGGGGGAAGCTCTACGAGCAGTACTTC	CASSQEGRGKLYEQYF
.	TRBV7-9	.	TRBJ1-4	TGTGCCAGCAGCTTACTGGGGCAGGGTTCTAATGAAAAACTGTTTTTT	CASSLLGQGSNEKLFF
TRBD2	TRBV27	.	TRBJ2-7	TGTGCCAGCACCCCCCTATCCGCGGGAGGTCCCAACTCCTACGAGCAGTACTTC	CASTPLSAGGPNSYEQYF
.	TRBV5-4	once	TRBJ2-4	TGTGCCAGCAGCTTGGGCGGACAGCTAGCCAAAAACATTCAGTACTTC	CASSLGGQLAKNIQYF
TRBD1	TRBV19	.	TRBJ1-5	TGTGCCAGTAGTATCCGGGACAGGGCCAATCAGCCCCAGCATTTT	CASSIRDRANQPQHF
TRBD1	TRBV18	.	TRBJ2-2	TGTGCCAGCTCACCAGGGACAGGGAACACCGGGGAGCTGTTTTTT	CASSPGTGNTGELFF
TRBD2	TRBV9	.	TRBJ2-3	TGTGCCAGCAGCGCCTCGGGACTAGTTGCAGATACGCAGTATTTT	CASSASGLVADTQYF
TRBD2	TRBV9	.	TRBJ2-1	TGTGCCAGCAGCCGCGGGAGCTCCTACAATGAGCAGTTCTTC	CASSRGSSYNEQFF
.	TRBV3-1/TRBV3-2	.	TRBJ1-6	TGTGCCAGCAGCCAAGTGGCCAGGGGCTCTTCACCCCTCCACTTT	CASSQVARGSSPLHF
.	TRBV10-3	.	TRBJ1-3	TGTGCCATCAGTGAGTCGATAGGGGCTGGAAACACCATATATTTT	CAISESIGAGNTIYF
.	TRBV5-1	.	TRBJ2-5	TGCGCCAGCAGCCAGTTTAGCCACGAGACCCAGTACTTC	CASSQFSHETQYF
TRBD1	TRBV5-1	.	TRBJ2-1	TGCGCCAGCAGGCAGACACCCGGGACAGGGAATGATGAGCAGTTCTTC	CASRQTPGTGNDEQFF
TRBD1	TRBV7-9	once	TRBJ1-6	TGTGCCAGCAGCCCAGGCGGGACAGTAGGAAATTCACCCCTCCACTTT	CASSPGGTVGNSPLHF
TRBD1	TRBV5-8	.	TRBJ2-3	TGTGCCAGCAGCTTGAAAGCAGGGGGGCAGTATTTT	CASSLKAGGQYF
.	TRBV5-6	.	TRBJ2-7	TGTGCCAGCAGCTTGGGAGACAGATATTACGAGCAGTACTTC	CASSLGDRYYEQYF
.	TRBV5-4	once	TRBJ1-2	TGTGCCAGCAGCTCATGGAGGTATGGCTACACCTTC	CASSSWRYGYTF
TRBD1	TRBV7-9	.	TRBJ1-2	TGTGCCAGCAGCCTCCCAACAGGGGACGGCTACACCTTC	CASSLPTGDGYTF
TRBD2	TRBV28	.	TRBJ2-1	TGTGCCAGCAGTGGAAAACTAGCGACGTCCTACAATGAGCAGTTCTTC	CASSGKLATSYNEQFF
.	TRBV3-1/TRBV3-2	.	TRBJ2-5	TGTGCCAGCAGCCAACGTGGGAGCCAAGAGACCCAGTACTTC	CASSQRGSQETQYF
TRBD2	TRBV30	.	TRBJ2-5	TGTGCCTGGAGTGGACTAGCGGGAGGGGCCCAAGAGACCCAGTACTTC	CAWSGLAGGAQETQYF
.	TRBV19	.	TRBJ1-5	TGTGCCAGTAGCAGGGATTTCAATCAGCCCCAGCATTTT	CASSRDFNQPQHF
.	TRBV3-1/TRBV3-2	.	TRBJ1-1	TGTGCCAGCAGCCAATTGCACAAGATGAACACTGAAGCTTTCTTT	CASSQLHKMNTEAFF
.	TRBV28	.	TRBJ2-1	TGTGCCAGTACAGGTTTCCAGGGGCAGTTCTTC	CASTGFQGQFF
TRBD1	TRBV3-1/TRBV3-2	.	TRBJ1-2	TGTGCCAGCAGCCAAGCGGGACAGGGTGGCTACACCTTC	CASSQAGQGGYTF
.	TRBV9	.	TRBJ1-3	TGTGCCAGCAGCCTCAGAGGAGGGGTATCTGGAAACACCATATATTTT	CASSLRGGVSGNTIYF
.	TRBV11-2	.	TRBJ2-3	TGTGCCAGCAGCTTAGGCGGTAGCACAGATACGCAGTATTTT	CASSLGGSTDTQYF
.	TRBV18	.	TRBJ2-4	TGTGCCAGCTCACTAACAGGGAAGCTAGCGGTGGGACCCAAAAACATTCAGTACTTC	CASSLTGKLAVGPKNIQYF
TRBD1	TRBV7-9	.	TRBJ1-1	TGTGCCAGCAGCTCACCCAGGGGGTTGAACACTGAAGCTTTCTTT	CASSSPRGLNTEAFF